This TCR beta chain comes out of a study of T cell responses to AZD1222 COVID-19 vaccine (dated by TCRdb to about 2021). Regarding the complete study: AZD1222 recipients given second doses at about 4 weeks or at about 12 weeks were pooled, since spike-specific TCR depth and breadth were not found to differ between the two schedules. A total of 233 trial participants underwent TCR sequencing, of whom roughly 210 had received two doses of AZD1222 and 26 had received two doses of the MenACWY control vaccine. Trial participants were enrolled by age into subgroups of 18-55, 56-69 and 70-plus years, and around 150, 29 and 61 TCR-sequenced participants, respectively, were included in these subgroups. General study outcomes and caveats: Because no day 14 peak-response samples were available, repertoires were characterized only after the peak T cell response. Epitopes outside the regions mutated in the B.1.351 and B.1.1.7 variants were reportedly recognized by nearly half of the unique spike-specific TCRs. Participants were mostly white British, with more females than males. The authors suggested clonal diversity may have been underestimated. Vaccine-associated CD4 TCRs spanned the whole spike protein, with dominant responses in regions 160-218 and 743-854. Only 5 to 7 AZD1222 recipients were SARS-CoV-2 seropositive at baseline, limiting conclusions about previously exposed vaccinees. A significant rise in spike-specific TCR breadth and depth was observed after two AZD1222 doses relative to day 0 and relative to MenACWY recipients. The 56-69-year group was small, and its depth increase did not reach significance, likely because of low power.

The CDR3 regions of human TCRbeta chains were analyzed by immunosequencing. In the authors' own workflow: Repertoire TCRs were matched against a reference library of SARS-CoV-2-specific TCRs generated with the MIRA antigen-specificity platform. Breadth was defined as the fraction of unique TCRs that were SARS-CoV-2-associated. Depth was defined as the fraction of total T cells that were SARS-CoV-2-associated. Using the MIRA data, each spike-specific TCR was assigned both to the spike region to which the TCR was reactive and to a CD4 or CD8 class. Log10-transformed breadth and depth values were compared by one-way ANOVA with Sidak's multiple comparisons tests. In its TCRdb copy, this immuneACCESS table keeps in-frame sequences only and misses some clones. Where compared with another copy, unresolved V genes explain less than half of these, and the others have no known cause. The V and J calls and clone size are taken from that table; D and trimming were inferred from the DNA. This sample has about 97,000 clones in its table, and more than 70% of those were observed once. The top ten clonotypes cover 1.4% of the sample.

The time point label of this sample denotes: baseline before first vaccination. Vaccinee samples were obtained from the UK trials COV001 and COV002, which included a single-blind randomized controlled phase 2/3 trial of AZD1222 (ChAdOx1 nCoV-19) in healthy adults. For TCRbeta chain sequencing, PBMC samples from trial participants were taken at day 0 and at day 28 after the second dose. In regard to this clone: What antigen it recognizes has not been identified. Base qualities are not at hand, and no much larger clone is one base apart.

The source of this sequence is an adult in good health. This material consisted of peripheral blood, taken on day 0 of AZD1222 vaccination.

The bases read TGTGCCAGCAGGGTTAACTATGGCTACACCTTC. Translation gives CASRVNYGYTF. This receptor chain uses TRBV28 and TRBJ1-2, with no reliable assignment of the D segment. From cysteine to phenylalanine, the CDR3 is 11 amino acids long. The kept DNA is CDR3 alone, 33 bases in frame from the first base. Looking up the germline V gene yields CDR1 MDHEN and CDR2 SYDVKM. V is pared back by 6 bases and J by 1 base, with 3 bases lying between the germline termini.